The 19 T cell receptor beta chains presented below share a single source sample, sequenced in a study of blood T cell repertoires in COVID-19. Generated by immunoSEQ multiplex PCR, the TCRdb table keeps only in-frame clones and is missing some. The sample comprises approximately 290,000 clones, around 89% of which are singletons, and around 0.84% rests with the top ten. The sequenced sample consisted of peripheral blood. The receptors here all came from a man aged 30-40 years with acute or convalescent COVID-19.

The CDR3 sequence: CASSLVVGGSRTLGELFF. CDR3 nucleotide sequence: TGCGCCAGCAGCTTGGTGGTTGGTGGGTCCAGGACACTTGGGGAACTGTTTTTT. V and J are TRBV5-1 and TRBJ1-4; tentatively, D is TRBD1 (5 bases). Trimming took off 0 bases at V and 12 bases at J, with 27 bases between the two ends. The CDR3 spans 18 residues. The germline V gene has CDR1 SGHRS and CDR2 YFSETQ.

The rearrangement uses TRBV6-6 and TRBJ1-2; 12 bases fit TRBD1. There are 16 residues in the CDR3. V was pared by 5 bases and J by 4 bases, with 8 bases of the junction left unmatched. The germline V gene encodes CDR1 MNHNY and CDR2 SVGAGI (reference sequence). Here the CDR3 reads CASSHVGQGALYGYTF. The CDR3 coding sequence is TGTGCCAGCAGTCATGTGGGACAGGGGGCTCTCTATGGCTACACCTTC.

This clone has a single count. Other DNA variants within this sample encode the same CDR3. The chain has TRBV5-1 and TRBJ2-3, with a tentative D call TRBD2 (6 bases). CDR1 is SGHRS, CDR2 YFSETQ, per germline. The length of the CDR3 is 14 residues. Deletions cut 0 bases from V and 4 bases from J, with 9 bases between. CDR3 loop: CASSLGGTPDTQYF. The DNA of the CDR3 is TGCGCCAGCAGCTTGGGAGGGACTCCAGATACGCAGTATTTT.

This clone was detected a few times. This rearrangement joins TRBV11-2 to TRBJ1-3; D gene uncertain. The V gene lost 5 bases and the J gene lost 3 bases, with 14 bases spanning the gap. CDR1 is SGHAT and CDR2 is FQNNGV in the germline V gene. The CDR3 has 15 amino acids. This CDR3 is CASSITSVRGNTIYF. CDR3 in DNA: TGTGCCAGCAGCATAACGAGCGTCCGTGGAAACACCATATATTTT.

V and J are TRBV6-5 and TRBJ2-3, with D possibly TRBD1 on 5 matching bases. V lost 4 bases, J lost 2 bases, and 10 bases lay in between. Germline V gene data show CDR1 as MNHEY and CDR2 as SVGAGI. The CDR3 covers 14 residues. CDR3 in DNA: TGTGCCAGCAGTTTTGACAGATACACAGATACGCAGTATTTT. Translation: CASSFDRYTDTQYF.

This chain joins TRBV3-1 (or the pseudogene TRBV3-2) and TRBJ1-6; D is possibly TRBD1 (5 bases). The CDR3 contains 14 residues. Germline loops: CDR1 LGHDT, CDR2 YNNKEL (reference sequence). Deletions cut 1 base from V and 15 bases from J, with 16 bases between. CDR3: CASSQVGRGGVLHF. The DNA of the CDR3 is TGTGCCAGCAGCCAAGTGGGACGGGGGGGAGTCCTCCACTTT.

This rearrangement joins TRBV7-3 to TRBJ2-1; a weak D match, TRBD2 (5 bases). From germline, CDR1 is SGHTA and CDR2 FQGTGA. Trimming shortened V by 7 bases and J by 5 bases, and 12 bases separated the two germline ends. The CDR3 covers 13 residues. The CDR3 sequence: CASTDGLNNEQFF. The CDR3 DNA follows: TGTGCCAGCACCGACGGACTCAACAATGAGCAGTTCTTC.

This rearrangement joins TRBV29-1 to TRBJ1-2, with TRBD1 matching over 7 bases. CDR1 and CDR2 from the germline V gene are SQVTM and ANQGSEA. The V gene end was trimmed by 2 bases and the J gene end by 4 bases; junction bases not matched to a gene: 10. The CDR3 is 15 amino acids. CDR3 residues: CSVERRVPGGYGYTF. The CDR3 DNA follows: TGCAGCGTTGAAAGGCGTGTGCCAGGGGGCTATGGCTACACCTTC.

This chain connects TRBV9 to TRBJ1-5, with D perhaps TRBD1 (6 bases). This CDR3 spans 12 amino acids. The ends were cut back, 3 bases at V and 5 bases at J, with 6 bases in the middle. The germline CDR1 and CDR2 sequences are SGDLS and YYNGEE. CDR3 DNA sequence: TGTGCCAGCAGCGCAGGGGATCAGCCCCAGCATTTT. As protein: CASSAGDQPQHF.

The V call is TRBV19, the J call TRBJ2-1; possible D gene TRBD2, 6 bases. CDR3 length: 12 amino acids. Germline values: CDR1 LNHDA, CDR2 SQIVND (reference sequence). V shed 5 bases and J shed 5 bases, with 7 bases lying between them. Here the CDR3 reads CASSRLDNEQFF. Written as DNA, the CDR3 is TGTGCCAGTAGTCGACTAGACAATGAGCAGTTCTTC.

V gene TRBV3-1 (or the pseudogene TRBV3-2) combines with J gene TRBJ1-4, with D possibly TRBD1 on 6 matching bases. The V gene's germline CDR1 is LGHDT and CDR2 YNNKEL (reference sequence). This CDR3 has 17 residues. V shed 5 bases and J shed 5 bases, with 21 bases lying between them. This CDR3 is CASSSTSRGNGNEKLFF. The CDR3 DNA sequence: TGTGCCAGCAGCTCTACAAGCAGGGGAAATGGGAATGAAAAACTGTTTTTT.

The V call is TRBV7-3, the J call TRBJ2-1; 9 bases are a match to TRBD2. Germline CDR1 is SGHTA and CDR2 is FQGTGA. The CDR3 runs to 17 residues. Trimming removed 5 bases from V and 6 bases from J; junction bases left unmatched: 14. As DNA, the CDR3 is TGTGCCAGCAGCCGTTTCAGCGGGGGGCTGGATACCAATGAGCAGTTCTTC. This codes for CASSRFSGGLDTNEQFF.

The chain is built from TRBV29-1 and TRBJ1-1, with 9 bases identical to TRBD1. Germline-derived CDR1 and CDR2 are SQVTM and ANQGSEA. Unmatched junction bases numbered 2, after V lost 5 bases and J lost 1 base. CDR3 length: 13 amino acids. The CDR3 here is CSVRQGGNTEAFF. DNA of the CDR3: TGCAGCGTTCGACAGGGGGGGAACACTGAAGCTTTCTTT.

This chain links TRBV9 with TRBJ2-5, with D unresolved. CDR3 length: 16 residues. The V gene lost 3 bases and the J gene lost 0 bases, with 15 bases spanning the gap. Germline assignment: CDR1 SGDLS and CDR2 YYNGEE. Written as DNA, the CDR3 is TGTGCCAGCAGCGGTAACTCACTCCTGTACCAAGAGACCCAGTACTTC. Encoded protein: CASSGNSLLYQETQYF.

The chain couples TRBV7-2 to TRBJ2-4; maybe TRBD2 (7 bases). The germline CDR1 and CDR2 sequences are SGHTA and FQGNSA. V dropped 5 bases and J dropped 1 base, with 15 bases sitting between them. This CDR3 is 16 amino acids long. The CDR3: CASSPEGGLAKNIQYF. In nucleotides, the CDR3 is TGTGCCAGCAGCCCGGAGGGGGGGCTGGCCAAAAACATTCAGTACTTC. The whole variable domain, remainder taken from reference TRBV7-2 and TRBJ2-4, is GAGVSQSPSNKVTEKGKDVELRCDPISGHTALYWYRQSLGQGLEFLIYFQGNSAPDKSGLPSDRFSAERTGGSVSTLTIQRTQQEDSAVYLCASSPEGGLAKNIQYFGAGTRLSVL.

The chain combines TRBV21-1 with TRBJ2-2; the table gives TRBD1 as D, unverified against the DNA. TRBV21-1 counts as a pseudogene. The CDR3 runs 14 residues. Here the CDR3 DNA reads TGTGCCAGCGCGACAGGGGGAGGCACCGGGGAGCTGTTTTTT. This encodes CASATGGGTGELFF.

In its sample, this clone was seen once. The DNA of the CDR3 is TGTGCCAGCTTAAGCGGGAGGGCTGGAGCCGCAGAGACCCAGTACTTC. It codes for CASLSGRAGAAETQYF. The rearrangement links TRBV19 to TRBJ2-5; TRBD2 matches 10 bases. CDR3 size: 16 residues. CDR1 LNHDA and CDR2 SQIVND come from the germline V gene (reference sequence). V lost 9 bases and J lost 4; bases outside the gene matches: 14.

The genes are TRBV7-3 and TRBJ2-2; 14 bases fit TRBD2. The CDR3 is 19 amino acids. Germline V gene data show CDR1 as SGHTA and CDR2 as FQGTGA. V shed 5 bases and J 3 bases; nucleotides not matched to a gene: 11. This CDR3 is CASSNRLAGGPRYTGELFF. The CDR3 region has the DNA TGTGCCAGCAGCAACCGACTAGCGGGAGGGCCTCGGTACACCGGGGAGCTGTTTTTT.

The CDR3, as DNA: TGTGCCATCAGTGGGTACGGCTCTGGAAACACCATATATTTT. Translation: CAISGYGSGNTIYF. V and J are TRBV10-3 and TRBJ1-3, with D hard to call. The germline CDR1 and CDR2 sequences are ENHRY and SYGVKD. The CDR3 is 14 residues long. Trimming took off 4 bases at V and 0 bases at J, with 7 bases between the two ends.